This passage covers 11 T cell receptor beta chains from one sample sequenced in a study. Tregs were sorted as CD4+CD25+CD127-/low cells. TCRdb reprocessed the 5' RACE reads via MiXCR and lists one record per CDR3 protein. The data hold some 32,000 distinct CDR3 sequences, with 25% to 30% observed a single time. The sequenced sample consisted of tumor-infiltrating Tregs sorted from the breast tumor. The receptor source for this set is a female donor with breast cancer.

This clonotype appeared many times. V gene TRBV7-9 combines with J gene TRBJ2-6, with a weak D call TRBD1 (5 bases). The CDR3 loop spans 16 amino acids. V lost 1 base and J 2 bases, leaving 9 bases between the germline ends. CDR1 is SEHNR, CDR2 FQNEAQ, per germline (reference sequence). CDR3 sequence: CASSLVGQAGANVLTF. Written as DNA, the CDR3 is TGTGCCAGCAGCTTAGTGGGGCAGGCTGGGGCCAACGTCCTGACTTTC.

In regard to this clonotype: A much more abundant neighbour one base away suggests this may be a read error. The V gene is TRBV20-1, the J gene TRBJ2-2; 14 bases fit TRBD2. Germline V gene sequence: CDR1 DFQATT, CDR2 SNEGSKA (reference sequence). This CDR3 spans 18 amino acids. Trimming cost V 0 bases and J 4 bases; bases outside gene matches: 7. As DNA, the CDR3 is TGCAGTGCTAGAGAAGAGACTAGCGGGAGGGCCTCCACCGGGGAGCTGTTTTTT. It encodes CSAREETSGRASTGELFF.

This clonotype is judged medium-sized (0.01 to 0.1%). The chain employs TRBV4-1 and TRBJ2-2; 15 nucleotides agree with TRBD2. The germline V gene encodes CDR1 MGHRA and CDR2 YSYEKL. The CDR3 covers 17 residues. With 5 bases clipped from V and 4 bases from J, the junction kept 5 bases outside the gene matches. Here the CDR3 DNA reads TGCGCCAGCAGCGGGCGGACTAGCGGGAGGGGCACCGGGGAGCTGTTTTTT. As protein: CASSGRTSGRGTGELFF.

The rearrangement links TRBV6-6 to TRBJ1-1, with a possible D match to TRBD1 (5 bases). The CDR3 is made up of 14 amino acids. V was clipped by 7 bases and J by 6 bases, with 18 bases between them. Germline loops: CDR1 MNHNY, CDR2 SVGAGI (reference sequence). As DNA, the CDR3 is TGTGCCAGCACACTCCGTGGGGGAGTCGCTGAAGCTTTCTTT. Its translation: CASTLRGGVAEAFF.

With regard to this clonotype: Relative to the germline gene, one junction end is altered; a read error may explain this. CDR3 amino acids: CASGLYSKPYQETQYF. The DNA for the CDR3 is TGTGCCAGCGGCTTATACTCTAAGCCGTACCAAGAGACCCAGTACTTC. V is TRBV7-8 and J is TRBJ2-5; D gene unclear. The CDR3 has 16 amino acids. The germline CDR1 and CDR2 sequences are SGHVS and FQNEAQ.

This clonotype was detected once. The V call is TRBV5-1, the J call TRBJ1-5; 7 nucleotides line up with TRBD1. Looked up from germline, CDR1 is SGHRS and CDR2 is YFSETQ. The CDR3 length is 16 residues. V was clipped by 3 bases and J by 1 base; unmatched bases: 7. CDR3 nucleotide sequence: TGCGCCAGCAGCTCGGGTACAGGGGACAGCAATCAGCCCCAGCATTTT. Translating gives CASSSGTGDSNQPQHF.

The chain is built from TRBV27 and TRBJ2-1; D might be TRBD2 (5 bases). V gave up 5 bases and J gave up 2 bases, with 13 bases separating them. The CDR3 length is 15 residues. Germline CDR1 reads MNHEY; CDR2 reads SMNVEV (reference sequence). CDR3 nucleotide sequence: TGTGCCAGCAGTCGAAGCGGTCGAGCCTACAATGAGCAGTTCTTC. Protein product: CASSRSGRAYNEQFF.

This clonotype was seen ten or more times. The chain couples TRBV20-1 to TRBJ2-1; 9 nucleotides match TRBD2. Germline lookup yields CDR1 DFQATT and CDR2 SNEGSKA (reference sequence). The CDR3 sequence is 17 residues long. J gave up 0 bases and V 0 bases, and 6 bases lay outside the gene matches. The CDR3 spells CSARDRASGVSYNEQFF. CDR3 DNA sequence: TGCAGTGCTAGAGATCGGGCTAGCGGGGTCTCCTACAATGAGCAGTTCTTC.

The chain is built from TRBV20-1 and TRBJ1-5; TRBD1 is a possible D gene (6 bases). The CDR3 is 14 amino acids. V dropped 5 bases and J dropped 0 bases, with 11 bases sitting between them. Germline V CDR1 and CDR2: DFQATT, SNEGSKA (reference sequence). The CDR3 reads CSAQDSYSNQPQHF. The DNA for the CDR3 is TGCAGTGCTCAGGACAGTTATAGCAATCAGCCCCAGCATTTT.

This clonotype was counted between two and nine times. This chain uses TRBV24-1 with TRBJ1-2; a possible D gene is TRBD1 (5 bases). Trimming stripped 2 bases from V and 0 bases from J, with 15 bases between. This CDR3 is 17 amino acids long. Germline V gene lookup returns CDR1 KGHDR and CDR2 SFDVKD. In DNA, the CDR3 is TGTGCCACCAGTGATTCCGACAGAAAAGGGACTAACTATGGCTACACCTTC. Translation: CATSDSDRKGTNYGYTF.

Comments on this clonotype: A much larger clonotype is one base distant, so this may be a read error. This chain connects TRBV7-7 to TRBJ2-3; 8 bases are shared with TRBD1. The CDR3 contains 15 residues. Germline lookup yields CDR1 SSHAT and CDR2 FNYEAQ (reference sequence). CDR3 loop: CASSSRQGSTDTQYF. The CDR3 DNA sequence: TGTGCTAGCAGTAGTCGACAGGGGTCCACAGATACGCAGTATTTT.